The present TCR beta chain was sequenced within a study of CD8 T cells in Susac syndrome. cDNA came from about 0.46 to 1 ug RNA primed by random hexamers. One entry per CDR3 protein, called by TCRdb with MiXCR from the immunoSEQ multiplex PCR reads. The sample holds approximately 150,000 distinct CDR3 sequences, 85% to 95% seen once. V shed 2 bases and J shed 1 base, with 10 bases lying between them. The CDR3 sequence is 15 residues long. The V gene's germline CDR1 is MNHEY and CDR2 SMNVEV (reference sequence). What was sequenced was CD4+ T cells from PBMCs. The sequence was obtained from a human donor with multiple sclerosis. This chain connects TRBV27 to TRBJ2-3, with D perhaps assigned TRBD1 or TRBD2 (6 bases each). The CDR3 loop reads CASSLGGPGTDTQYF. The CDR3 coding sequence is TGTGCCAGCAGTTTAGGGGGGCCCGGCACAGATACGCAGTATTTT.